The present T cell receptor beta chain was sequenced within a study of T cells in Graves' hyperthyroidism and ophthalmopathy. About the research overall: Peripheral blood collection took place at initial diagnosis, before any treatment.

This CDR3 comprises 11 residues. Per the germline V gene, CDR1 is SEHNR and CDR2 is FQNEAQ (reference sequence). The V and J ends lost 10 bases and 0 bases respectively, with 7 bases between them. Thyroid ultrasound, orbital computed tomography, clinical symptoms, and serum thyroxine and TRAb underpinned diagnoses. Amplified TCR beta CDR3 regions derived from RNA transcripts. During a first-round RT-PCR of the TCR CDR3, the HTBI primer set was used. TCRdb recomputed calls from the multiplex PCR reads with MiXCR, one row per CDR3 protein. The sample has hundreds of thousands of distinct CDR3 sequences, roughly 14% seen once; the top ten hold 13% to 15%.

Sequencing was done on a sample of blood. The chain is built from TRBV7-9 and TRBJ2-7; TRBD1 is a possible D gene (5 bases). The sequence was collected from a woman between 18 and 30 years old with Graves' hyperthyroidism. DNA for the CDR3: TGTGCCATTGGGGCCTCCTACGAGCAGTACTTC. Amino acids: CAIGASYEQYF.